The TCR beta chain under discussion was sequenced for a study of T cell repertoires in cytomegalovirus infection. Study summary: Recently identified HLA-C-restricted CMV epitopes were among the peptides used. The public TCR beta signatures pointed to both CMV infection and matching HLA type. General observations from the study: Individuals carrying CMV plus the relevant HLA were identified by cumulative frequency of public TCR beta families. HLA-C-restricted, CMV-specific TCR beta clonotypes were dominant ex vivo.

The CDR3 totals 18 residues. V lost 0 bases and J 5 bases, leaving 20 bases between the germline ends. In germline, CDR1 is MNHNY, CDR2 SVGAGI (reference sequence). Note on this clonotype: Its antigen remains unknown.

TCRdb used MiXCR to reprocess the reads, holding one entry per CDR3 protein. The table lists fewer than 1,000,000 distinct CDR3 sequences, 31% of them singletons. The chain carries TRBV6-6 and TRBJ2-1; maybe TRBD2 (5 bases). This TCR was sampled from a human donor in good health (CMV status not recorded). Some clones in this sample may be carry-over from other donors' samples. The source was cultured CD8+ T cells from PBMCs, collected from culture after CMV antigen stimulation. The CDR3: CASSYSSAVGVTDNEQFF. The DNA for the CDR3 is TGTGCCAGCAGTTACTCGAGTGCCGTCGGGGTAACAGACAATGAGCAGTTCTTC.